This is a list of T cell receptor beta chains from one sample in a study of T cells expressing NK-cell markers. TCRdb derives one entry per CDR3 protein from the 5' RACE reads, leaving out DNA. This repertoire includes approximately 440,000 distinct CDR3 sequences. The sequenced material came from blood T cells: a sorted CD56 or NKG2C T cell subset, CD4+ or CD8+ T cells, or bulk PBMC T cells (not recorded which). The receptor source for this set is a woman in her 50s in good health. The CDR3 runs from the conserved cysteine through the conserved F or W.

TRBV20-1	TRBJ2-1	CSAPLLSHYNEQFF
TRBV7-2	TRBJ2-4	CASSLLAGGGKKNIQYF
TRBV24-1	TRBJ2-2	CATSEVRDRVFDAGELFF
TRBV24-1	TRBJ2-2	CATSDAGTSRDAGELFF
TRBV5-1	TRBJ2-1	CASSLGPGLAGPEQFF
TRBV7-8	TRBJ2-3	CASSQTRAGRSTDTQYF
TRBV18	TRBJ1-5	CASSAGPNQPQHF
TRBV6-2/TRBV6-3	TRBJ2-3	CASKAAGGPSDTQYF
TRBV10-3	TRBJ2-2	CAITPLAGGISGELFF
TRBV3-1	TRBJ2-3	CASSELAGAGDTQYF
TRBV11-2	TRBJ1-2	CASSLVGGANYGYTF
TRBV2	TRBJ1-2	CASRRVGYGYTF
TRBV10-3	TRBJ1-5	CAISDRAHQPQHF
TRBV12-3/TRBV12-4	TRBJ2-7	CASSPGANPNEQYF
TRBV5-1	TRBJ2-1	CASSLFRDRVDEQFF
TRBV5-6	TRBJ2-4	CASSLRGGVKNIQYF
TRBV10-1	TRBJ2-1	CASSGRQVRTYNEQFF
TRBV5-1	TRBJ2-7	CASSPLEAGGSYEQYF
TRBV7-2	TRBJ2-7	CASSRGGTPSYEQYF
TRBV20-1	TRBJ2-3	CSASLAGGPYTDTQYF
TRBV5-1	TRBJ2-5	CASSIGLAGIVETQYF
TRBV7-2	TRBJ2-3	CASRYVVTDTQYF
TRBV20-1	TRBJ2-2	CSASPNTGELFF
TRBV11-2	TRBJ2-7	CASSLVRASSYEQYF
TRBV3-1	TRBJ2-3	CASSQAASVDTQYF
TRBV20-1	TRBJ2-7	CSARVVGTGIYEQYF
TRBV3-1	TRBJ2-7	CASSQDLGGTEQYF
TRBV15	TRBJ2-1	CATSRASDEQFF
TRBV6-6	TRBJ1-4	CASSYSVWREKLFF
TRBV29-1	TRBJ2-1	CSVLATYNEQFF
TRBV6-5	TRBJ2-5	CASSYRASGKETQYF
TRBV6-5	TRBJ2-1	CATRQAPLTYNEQFF
TRBV29-1	TRBJ1-1	CSAVAGTATEAFF
TRBV24-1	TRBJ2-3	CATSDRRDGPTDTQYF